The entry that follows covers one T cell receptor (beta chain) sequence. This sample was taken from a study of T cell responses to AZD1222 COVID-19 vaccine. TCRdb's table, derived via immunoSEQ multiplex PCR, lists solely in-frame clones and lacks some. The sample holds 140,000 or so clones, about nine tenths seen once. Germline lookup yields CDR1 LGHDT and CDR2 YNNKEL (reference sequence). The CDR3 extends over 15 amino acids. The ends lost 3 bases at V and 0 bases at J; junction bases unmatched: 4. This receptor was taken from an adult in good health. The gene calls are TRBV3-1 (or the pseudogene TRBV3-2) and TRBJ2-7, with 8 bases aligning to TRBD2. This sample comprised peripheral blood, obtained on day 0 of AZD1222 vaccination. The CDR3 DNA sequence: TGTGCCAGCAGCCAGGCCCTAGCGGGCTCCTACGAGCAGTACTTC. Amino acids: CASSQALAGSYEQYF.